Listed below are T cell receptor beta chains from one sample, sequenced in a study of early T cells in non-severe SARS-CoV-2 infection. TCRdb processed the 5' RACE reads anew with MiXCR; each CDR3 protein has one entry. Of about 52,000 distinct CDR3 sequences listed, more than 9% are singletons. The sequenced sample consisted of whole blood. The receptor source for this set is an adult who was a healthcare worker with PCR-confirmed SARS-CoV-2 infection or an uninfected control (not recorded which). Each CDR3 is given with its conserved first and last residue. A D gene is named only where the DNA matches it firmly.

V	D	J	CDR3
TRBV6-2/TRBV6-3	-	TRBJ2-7	CASSPHFYEQYF
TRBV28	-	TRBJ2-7	CASTPSPREPPYEQYF
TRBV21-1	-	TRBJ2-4	CASSSRSPKNIQYF
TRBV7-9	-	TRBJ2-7	CASSFGRTPREQYF
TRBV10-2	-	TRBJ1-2	CASTTGLRYGYTF
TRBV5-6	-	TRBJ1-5	CASSLSRDRQPQHF
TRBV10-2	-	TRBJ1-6	CASSDRGNSPLHF
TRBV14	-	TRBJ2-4	CASSQARRSIQYF
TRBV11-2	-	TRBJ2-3	CASSSLQGLTQYF
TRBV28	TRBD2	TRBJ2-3	CASSKGLADADTQYF
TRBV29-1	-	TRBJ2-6	CSVSDLGANVLTF
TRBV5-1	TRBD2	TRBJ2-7	CASSRLAGLVGDEQYF
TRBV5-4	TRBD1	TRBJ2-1	CASSLQGAREQFF
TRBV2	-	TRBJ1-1	CASSEGRQVPEAFF
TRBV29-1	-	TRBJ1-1	CSVDSGSEAFF
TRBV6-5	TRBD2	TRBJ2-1	CASSLAGGYNEQFF
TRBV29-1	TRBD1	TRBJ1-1	CSVETGLNTEAFF
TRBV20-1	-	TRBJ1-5	CSARDLAGEANSNQPQHF
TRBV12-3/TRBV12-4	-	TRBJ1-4	CASSTDNYNEKLFF
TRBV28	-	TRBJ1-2	CASSPTGGTRANYGYTF
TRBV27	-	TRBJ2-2	CASSLQGGTGELFF
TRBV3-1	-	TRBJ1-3	CASRVNSGNTIYF